This T cell receptor (beta chain) came from a study of beta chain features in type 1 diabetes. Background on the study: Analysis included roughly 100 million sorted cells drawn from all samples.

This clone was seen repeatedly, ten times or more. As every portion of the isolated RNA was reverse transcribed, the sequencing read expressed TCRB transcripts. Generated by immunoSEQ multiplex PCR, the TCRdb table keeps only in-frame clones and is missing some. The sample carries roughly 290,000 clones, about 8.5% recorded once. Purity (above 98%) was reached by all sorted populations. This CDR3 has 14 amino acids. Trimming pared 3 bases from V and 2 bases from J, leaving 11 bases between. Germline loops: CDR1 PRHDT, CDR2 FYEKMQ (reference sequence). This rearrangement joins TRBV13 to TRBJ2-7; D call uncertain. The clonotype was recovered from a woman aged 18-29 years in good health. The specimen was central memory CD4+ T cells from blood. The CDR3 nucleotides read TGTGCCAGCAGCTTCAGACGGCAGGCCTACGAGCAGTACTTC. This encodes CASSFRRQAYEQYF.